These 4 T cell receptor beta chains were all obtained from the same sample, sequenced in a study of CD8+CD57+ T cells in acquired aplastic anemia. Genomic DNA, serving as template, underwent TCR beta VDJ and CDR3 profiling. In TCRdb, the reads were re-called with MiXCR into one record per CDR3 protein. There are around 140,000 distinct CDR3 sequences in the sample; more than 35% occur only once, and over 6.5% lies in the top ten. The sample was sorted CD4+, CD8+, or CD8+CD57+ T cells (not recorded which) from PBMCs. These receptors originate from a human donor in good health, serving as a control.

This clonotype has at least ten counts. This chain uses TRBV25-1 with TRBJ1-2; TRBD1 matches at 9 bases. V shed 6 bases and J 8 bases; nucleotides not matched to a gene: 13. The CDR3 runs to 15 residues. The germline CDR1 and CDR2 sequences are MGHDK and SYGVNS. CDR3 coding DNA: TGTGCCAGCAGCCCTCCGGGACAGGGACGGTGGGGCTACACCTTC. This codes for CASSPPGQGRWGYTF.

This clonotype appeared many times. The chain joins TRBV5-5 to TRBJ1-1; D ambiguous. V shed 1 base and J shed 4 bases, with 14 bases lying between them. CDR3 length equals 15 residues. CDR1 SGHKS and CDR2 YYEKEE come from the germline V gene (reference sequence). The CDR3 DNA follows: TGTGCCAGCAGCTTGAGTGGAGATGGGTTCACTGAAGCTTTCTTT. Its protein is CASSLSGDGFTEAFF.

The chain joins TRBV19 to TRBJ2-3, with TRBD1 identical over 9 bases. V was pared by 5 bases and J by 4 bases, with 7 bases of the junction left unmatched. Germline CDR1 is LNHDA and CDR2 is SQIVND (reference sequence). CDR3 length equals 15 residues. CDR3 sequence: CASSSEGQGPDTQYF. For the CDR3, the DNA is TGTGCCAGTAGTTCGGAGGGACAGGGTCCAGATACGCAGTATTTT. Looking up the rest from reference TRBV19 and TRBJ2-3 gives the full variable domain: DGGITQSPKYLFRKEGQNVTLSCEQNLNHDAMYWYRQDPGQGLRLIYYSQIVNDFQKGDIAEGYSVSREKKESFPLTVTSAQKNPTAFYLCASSSEGQGPDTQYFGPGTRLTVL.

In this sample, this clonotype turned up many times. The chain recombines TRBV20-1 with TRBJ2-3, with D perhaps being TRBD1 or TRBD2 (6 bases each). The CDR3 runs to 13 residues. Trimming took off 6 bases at V and 5 bases at J, with 15 bases between the two ends. CDR1 is DFQATT and CDR2 is SNEGSKA in the germline V gene (reference sequence). CDR3 amino acids: CSATRGLIDTQYF. The CDR3 coding sequence is TGCAGTGCCACCCGGGGGCTCATAGATACGCAGTATTTT.